A single sample gave rise to the 29 T cell receptor beta chains below, sequenced in a study of post-analysis software for immune sequencing data. Built from TCR beta cDNA, the libraries had unique molecular identifiers in them. TCRdb called the PCR reads again in MiXCR, with one record for every CDR3 protein. The repertoire holds approximately 660,000 distinct CDR3 sequences, approximately 60% seen once, with about 11% in the top ten. Their specific antigens are unknown. Study-level findings and limits: Elevated frequency relative to controls characterized roughly five TRBV segments in patients, TRBV5-6, TRBV5-1 and TRBV20-1 among them.

The sequenced sample consisted of blood. Receptor source: a girl aged 2 to 9 with multiple sclerosis.

The rearrangement joins TRBV9 to TRBJ2-3; D is undetermined. Trimming stripped 0 bases from V and 0 bases from J, with 8 bases between. CDR1 and CDR2 from the germline V gene are SGDLS and YYNGEE. This CDR3 has 15 amino acids. CDR3 sequence: CASSVGVYSTDTQYF. Written as DNA, the CDR3 is TGTGCCAGCAGCGTAGGGGTTTATAGCACAGATACGCAGTATTTT. Full variable domain (remainder filled in from reference TRBV9 and TRBJ2-3): DSGVTQTPKHLITATGQRVTLRCSPRSGDLSVYWYQQSLDQGLQFLIQYYNGEERAKGNILERFSAQQFPDLHSELNLSSLELGDSALYFCASSVGVYSTDTQYFGPGTRLTVL.

The CDR3 is CASSLRGRSEAFF. CDR3 coding DNA: TGTGCCAGCAGTTTAAGGGGTCGGTCTGAAGCTTTCTTT. The rearrangement uses TRBV12-3 or TRBV12-4 and TRBJ1-1; the D gene is possibly TRBD1 (5 bases). CDR3 length: 13 amino acids. V lost 2 bases, J lost 6 bases, and 10 bases lay in between.

About this clonotype itself: The junction and the germline gene differ at one end; a read error may be behind it. The rearrangement uses TRBV6-5 and TRBJ2-5; D is undetermined. Per germline, CDR1 MNHEY and CDR2 SVGAGI. The CDR3 totals 13 residues. CDR3 DNA sequence: TGTGCCAGCAGGTACTCGGTGAGAGAGACCCAGTACTTC. Its translation: CASRYSVRETQYF.

This clonotype was picked up a small number of times. The chain is built from TRBV6-5 and TRBJ2-5; TRBD2 matches at 11 bases. J gave up 4 bases and V 6 bases, and 7 bases lay outside the gene matches. The CDR3 length is 15 residues. Looked up from germline, CDR1 is MNHEY and CDR2 is SVGAGI. The CDR3 sequence is CASRGTSGSLETQYF. The CDR3 nucleotides are TGTGCCAGCAGGGGTACTAGCGGGAGCTTAGAGACCCAGTACTTC.

This clonotype was seen only a few times. This chain uses TRBV30 with TRBJ2-1; 9 nucleotides line up with TRBD2. V gave up 5 bases and J gave up 6 bases; unmatched junction bases: 20. The CDR3 has 18 amino acids. Germline values: CDR1 GTSNPN, CDR2 SVGIG (reference sequence). The CDR3, as DNA: TGTGCCTGGCACCCAGGGACTAGCAGGATCCCGCCAATCAATGAGCAGTTCTTC. Protein sequence: CAWHPGTSRIPPINEQFF.

CDR3 in amino acids: CASSDGSNYGYTF. The CDR3, as DNA: TGCGCCAGCAGCGACGGTTCTAACTATGGCTACACCTTC. This rearrangement joins TRBV4-3 to TRBJ1-2; no reliable D call. The CDR3 totals 13 residues. The germline V gene has CDR1 LGHNA and CDR2 YSLEER. V lost 5 bases and J 0 bases, leaving 7 bases between the germline ends.

The sample holds one count of this clonotype. The rearrangement links TRBV7-2 to TRBJ1-1; tentatively, D is TRBD1 (5 bases). Trimming stripped 5 bases from V and 4 bases from J, with 8 bases between. The CDR3 covers 12 residues. CDR1 is SGHTA and CDR2 is FQGNSA in the germline V gene. This CDR3 reads CASSIQGTEAFF. CDR3 bases: TGTGCCAGCAGCATCCAGGGCACTGAAGCTTTCTTT.

This clonotype was recorded once. The chain couples TRBV18 to TRBJ2-5; 8 bases map to TRBD1. With 2 bases clipped from V and 4 bases from J, the junction kept 9 bases outside the gene matches. Per germline, CDR1 KGHSH and CDR2 LQKENI. This CDR3 comprises 16 residues. The CDR3 loop reads CASSPARTGMRETQYF. For the CDR3, the DNA is TGTGCCAGCTCACCAGCCAGGACAGGGATGCGAGAGACCCAGTACTTC.

CDR3: CSVSAGPMNTEAFF. CDR3 DNA: TGCAGCGTTTCTGCAGGGCCAATGAACACTGAAGCTTTCTTT. The gene calls are TRBV29-1 and TRBJ1-1; D possibly corresponds to TRBD1 (5 bases). From germline, CDR1 is SQVTM and CDR2 ANQGSEA. The CDR3 totals 14 residues. Trimming shortened V by 5 bases and J by 0 bases, and 13 bases separated the two germline ends. The full variable domain, with the rest looked up from reference TRBV29-1 and TRBJ1-1, is SAVISQKPSRDICQRGTSLTIQCQVDSQVTMMFWYRQQPGQSLTLIATANQGSEATYESGFVIDKFPISRPNLTFSTLTVSNMSPEDSSIYLCSVSAGPMNTEAFFGQGTRLTVV.

This clonotype has more than one count but fewer than ten. The rearrangement joins TRBV29-1 to TRBJ2-7; TRBD1 matches at 7 bases. V lost 4 bases, J lost 5 bases, and 5 bases stayed unmatched. The V gene's germline CDR1 is SQVTM and CDR2 ANQGSEA. The CDR3 spans 12 residues. The CDR3 region has the DNA TGCAGCGTTGGGATACAGGGGAACGAGCAGTACTTC. This gives the protein CSVGIQGNEQYF.

The rearrangement joins TRBV7-2 to TRBJ2-5; 8 nucleotides agree with TRBD1. This CDR3 is built from 14 residues. The V gene's germline CDR1 is SGHTA and CDR2 FQGNSA. Trimming removed 3 bases from V and 5 bases from J; junction bases left unmatched: 5. The DNA of the CDR3 is TGTACCAGCAGCTTCGACAGGGGATTGGAGACCCAGTACTTC. This encodes CTSSFDRGLETQYF.

This clonotype was observed a handful of times. The J gene is TRBJ1-1, the V gene TRBV20-1; 7 bases fit TRBD1. Germline V gives CDR1 DFQATT, CDR2 SNEGSKA (reference sequence). CDR3 length equals 14 residues. Germline trimming cut 6 bases from V and 1 base from J; bases unmatched to any gene: 8. As DNA, the CDR3 is TGCAGTGCCCGATACGGGACAGAGAACACTGAAGCTTTCTTT. Protein: CSARYGTENTEAFF.

The V gene is TRBV20-1, the J gene TRBJ1-2, with 12 positions matching TRBD1. Per the germline V gene, CDR1 is DFQATT and CDR2 is SNEGSKA (reference sequence). V gave up 3 bases and J gave up 8 bases; unmatched junction bases: 10. The CDR3 is made up of 15 amino acids. CDR3 coding DNA: TGCAGTGCTAGGGAACCGGGACAGGGGGCCTACGGCTACACCTTC. Translation gives CSAREPGQGAYGYTF.

The J gene is TRBJ1-2, the V gene TRBV12-3 or TRBV12-4; weak D call: TRBD1 (5 bases). CDR3 length: 12 amino acids. The V and J ends lost 5 bases and 7 bases respectively, with 11 bases between them. The DNA of the CDR3 is TGTGCCAGCAGTAGCCAGGGAGCTGGCTACACCTTC. As protein: CASSSQGAGYTF.

The V call is TRBV20-1, the J call TRBJ2-3; 9 bases agree with TRBD2. Germline loops: CDR1 DFQATT, CDR2 SNEGSKA (reference sequence). V lost 6 bases, J lost 2 bases, and 15 bases stayed unmatched. The CDR3 runs 17 residues. The CDR3 loop reads CSATDRPAGGYTDTQYF. CDR3 in DNA: TGCAGTGCGACCGACCGTCCGGCGGGGGGGTACACAGATACGCAGTATTTT.

The V and J genes are TRBV20-1 and TRBJ1-6, with a weak D call TRBD1 (5 bases). Trimming stripped 3 bases from V and 0 bases from J, with 9 bases between. Per the germline V gene, CDR1 is DFQATT and CDR2 is SNEGSKA (reference sequence). The CDR3 loop spans 15 amino acids. The CDR3 bases are TGCAGTGCTAGGCCCGGGGGCTCCTATAATTCACCCCTCCACTTT. It codes for CSARPGGSYNSPLHF.

V is TRBV25-1 and J is TRBJ1-4; no clear D gene. Trimming took 1 base from V and 8 from J, leaving 11 bases between them. CDR1 is MGHDK, CDR2 SYGVNS, per germline. The CDR3 consists of 14 residues. The CDR3 DNA sequence: TGTGCCAGCAGTGAATTGACGGTGGTCGAAAAACTGTTTTTT. It encodes CASSELTVVEKLFF.

The table lists this clonotype with a few counts. The rearrangement uses TRBV11-2 and TRBJ1-1; no clear D. V shed 4 bases and J shed 1 base, with 4 bases lying between them. The CDR3 has 12 residues. Per germline, CDR1 SGHAT and CDR2 FQNNGV. The CDR3 DNA follows: TGTGCCAGCAGCTCTAGGAACACTGAAGCTTTCTTT. It translates to CASSSRNTEAFF.

Only one count was recorded for this clonotype. V is TRBV6-5 and J is TRBJ2-3, with D possibly TRBD2 on 6 matching bases. Looked up from germline, CDR1 is MNHEY and CDR2 is SVGAGI. Between the trimmed V and J ends, which lost 0 bases and 0 bases, there was a span of 16 bases. CDR3 size: 18 residues. The CDR3 loop is CASSYSRVTSGSTDTQYF. CDR3 DNA: TGTGCCAGCAGTTACTCGAGGGTTACAAGCGGGAGCACAGATACGCAGTATTTT.

This clonotype was counted between two and nine times. This chain uses TRBV20-1 with TRBJ1-5; no definite D call. V lost 6 bases and J lost 7, with 19 bases in between. Germline loops: CDR1 DFQATT, CDR2 SNEGSKA (reference sequence). The CDR3 sequence is 14 residues long. The CDR3 loop is CSAGSPPMRQPQHF. As DNA, the CDR3 is TGCAGTGCAGGTTCCCCTCCAATGAGACAGCCCCAGCATTTT.

The rearrangement links TRBV29-1 to TRBJ1-1; a possible D gene is TRBD1 (5 bases). The CDR3 is 15 residues long. Trimming took 2 bases from V and 0 from J, leaving 13 bases between them. From germline, CDR1 is SQVTM and CDR2 ANQGSEA. The CDR3 bases are TGCAGCGTTGAATTATCGGGACGGATGAACACTGAAGCTTTCTTT. Its protein is CSVELSGRMNTEAFF. The entire variable domain, with the rest obtained from reference TRBV29-1 and TRBJ1-1, is as follows: SAVISQKPSRDICQRGTSLTIQCQVDSQVTMMFWYRQQPGQSLTLIATANQGSEATYESGFVIDKFPISRPNLTFSTLTVSNMSPEDSSIYLCSVELSGRMNTEAFFGQGTRLTVV.

DNA for the CDR3: TGCAGTGCTCGACTAGCGGGATCCTACAATGAGCAGTTCTTC. Residues: CSARLAGSYNEQFF. The chain couples TRBV20-1 to TRBJ2-1; 11 nucleotides align to TRBD2. The germline V gene encodes CDR1 DFQATT and CDR2 SNEGSKA (reference sequence). The CDR3 is 14 amino acids. J gave up 1 base and V 5 bases, and 1 base lay outside the gene matches.

The chain has TRBV6-1 and TRBJ2-3; perhaps TRBD2 as D (6 bases). Looked up from germline, CDR1 is MNHNS and CDR2 is SASEGT. The V gene lost 5 bases and the J gene lost 0 bases, with 18 bases spanning the gap. The CDR3 spans 17 residues. For the CDR3, the DNA is TGTGCCAGCAGTCCTCTCGGGGGACCCCTTAGCACAGATACGCAGTATTTT. Translation gives CASSPLGGPLSTDTQYF.

This clonotype turned up a few times. The J gene is TRBJ1-2, the V gene TRBV25-1, with 7 bases that match TRBD1. The CDR3 is 17 amino acids. In germline, CDR1 is MGHDK, CDR2 SYGVNS. V trimming: 3 bases; J trimming: 0 bases; junction bases outside the gene matches: 10. CDR3: CASSDPQPDRTNYGYTF. CDR3 DNA: TGTGCCAGCAGTGATCCTCAACCGGACAGGACTAACTATGGCTACACCTTC.

This clonotype showed up just a few times. This chain uses TRBV5-5 with TRBJ2-5; tentative D call: TRBD2 (5 bases). V lost 5 bases to trimming and J lost 10 bases, with 21 bases between them. Per germline, CDR1 SGHKS and CDR2 YYEKEE (reference sequence). The CDR3 spans 14 residues. CDR3: CASSHLHAPGDQYF. CDR3 coding DNA: TGTGCCAGCAGTCATTTGCACGCCCCCGGGGACCAGTACTTC.

This clonotype was seen only a few times. This rearrangement joins TRBV5-1 to TRBJ2-3; 11 bases map to TRBD2. Germline values: CDR1 SGHRS, CDR2 YFSETQ. The J segment lost 3 bases and the V segment lost 4 bases, leaving 1 base of the junction unmatched. The CDR3 spans 14 residues. The CDR3 DNA reads as TGCGCCAGCAGCCCTAGCGGGAGGACAGATACGCAGTATTTT. Translated, it gives CASSPSGRTDTQYF.

The genes are TRBV6-2 or TRBV6-3 and TRBJ2-7; D ambiguous. CDR3 size: 13 residues. V lost 2 bases and J lost 3, with 8 bases in between. CDR1 is MNHEY, CDR2 SVGEGT, per germline. CDR3 bases: TGTGCCAGCAGTTACGACAACCTCTACGAGCAGTACTTC. Translated: CASSYDNLYEQYF.

This clonotype was seen a few times. The rearrangement links TRBV10-3 to TRBJ2-1, with 7 bases aligning to TRBD2. This CDR3 has 14 residues. Germline V gives CDR1 ENHRY, CDR2 SYGVKD. The V segment lost 7 bases and the J segment 3 bases; nucleotides outside the gene matches: 6. The CDR3 region has the DNA TGTGCCATCACAGAGCGGGGTAGCTACAATGAGCAGTTCTTC. Its translation: CAITERGSYNEQFF.

Here the CDR3 DNA reads TGTGCCAGCAGCCAGCTACCGGGGGCCTACAATGAGCAGTTCTTC. Translation: CASSQLPGAYNEQFF. This chain links TRBV4-2 with TRBJ2-1, with D perhaps matching TRBD2 (6 bases). Germline V gives CDR1 LGHNA, CDR2 YNFKEQ. V lost 3 bases and J 2 bases, leaving 11 bases between the germline ends. This CDR3 contains 15 residues.